This TCR beta chain originates from a study of blood T cell repertoires in COVID-19. In the study overall: Collection of acute and convalescent COVID-19 samples took place in the United States, Italy and Spain. PBMCs, B-cell-depleted T cells, or T cells provided the cDNA or gDNA that made up the material.

The method was immunoSEQ multiplex PCR; TCRdb's version includes in-frame clones alone and lacks a portion of them. The sample holds over 120,000 clones, just under 90% seen once. V lost 2 bases to trimming and J lost 1 base, with 12 bases between them. Germline V gene lookup returns CDR1 SNHLY and CDR2 FYNNEI. The CDR3 is 16 residues long. Material: peripheral blood. The V call is TRBV2, the J call TRBJ1-5; D possibly corresponds to TRBD1 (6 bases). The clonotype comes from a woman aged 50 to 60 with active or convalescent COVID-19. As DNA, the CDR3 is TGTGCCAGCAGTGAAAAGGGAACAGGGAGCAATCAGCCCCAGCATTTT. Amino acids: CASSEKGTGSNQPQHF.